The rows below give T cell receptor beta chains drawn from one sample of a study of T cell repertoires in cytomegalovirus infection. Via MiXCR, TCRdb re-called the reads, giving one row per CDR3 protein. The table shows about 130,000 distinct CDR3 sequences, with 20% to 30% occurring only once. These receptors lack a known antigen. Sequencing was carried out using PBMCs, sequenced either directly or after in vitro stimulation (not recorded which). Receptors were obtained from a human donor in good health (CMV status not recorded). Some clones in this sample may be carry-over from other donors' samples. Each CDR3 is given with its conserved first and last residue. The D gene is left open where the match is weak. Clone sizes are given selectively: once, few, many, or a class where the clone is expanded.

v_gene	j_gene	abundance	d_gene	CDR3nt	CDR3aa
TRBV7-6	TRBJ2-5	few	.	TGTGCCAGCAGCTTAGTTCCCAGGGGATATCAAGAGACCCAGTACTTC	CASSLVPRGYQETQYF
TRBV2	TRBJ1-2	.	TRBD1	TGTGCCAGCAGTGCAGAGTCAGGGGGGAATGGCTACACCTTC	CASSAESGGNGYTF
TRBV7-2	TRBJ1-5	.	.	TGTGCCAGCAGCTTAGTACATCTTAGCAATCAGCCCCAGCATTTT	CASSLVHLSNQPQHF
TRBV19	TRBJ1-5	few	.	TGTGCCAGTAGTATGGGCCGGGGTAGCAATCAGCCCCAGCATTTT	CASSMGRGSNQPQHF
TRBV12-3/TRBV12-4	TRBJ1-2	.	.	TGTGCCAGCATCTCGTACTATGGCTACACCTTC	CASISYYGYTF
TRBV27	TRBJ2-1	few	.	TGTGCCAGCCTAGCGACCCCCTCCTACAATGAGCAGTTCTTC	CASLATPSYNEQFF
TRBV6-2/TRBV6-3	TRBJ2-7	once	TRBD2	TGTGCCAGCATCGGCCTGGGACTAGCGGGAGTAGGGGCTACGGAGCAGTACTTC	CASIGLGLAGVGATEQYF
TRBV20-1	TRBJ1-5	few	.	TGCAGTGCCCATGACAGATACAATCAGCCCCAGCATTTT	CSAHDRYNQPQHF
TRBV5-4	TRBJ2-1	.	TRBD2	TGTGCCAGCAGCTTGGGAGGTAGCGGGAGGCACTCCTACAATGAGCAGTTCTTC	CASSLGGSGRHSYNEQFF
TRBV6-2/TRBV6-3	TRBJ2-1	many	TRBD2	TGTGCCAGCAGTTACCCCCCAGCGGGAGGGCACGGTGAGCAGTTCTTC	CASSYPPAGGHGEQFF
TRBV27	TRBJ2-1	few	TRBD2	TGTGCCAGCAGTTTATCGTCCCACAACTTTGCGGGAGACCTAAACATGAAACCCTACAATGAGCAGTTCTTC	CASSLSSHNFAGDLNMKPYNEQFF
TRBV20-1	TRBJ2-1	.	.	TGCAGTGCCCAGGGGGGGACCTACAATGAGCAGTTCTTC	CSAQGGTYNEQFF
TRBV7-8	TRBJ2-1	.	TRBD2	TGTGCCAGCAGCTTAAGATATCGGACTAGCGGACCCAATGAGCAGTTCTTC	CASSLRYRTSGPNEQFF
TRBV12-3/TRBV12-4	TRBJ2-1	.	TRBD1	TGTGCCAGCAGTTCTACCGGGGACAGGGGTGTAGGTGAGCAGTTCTTC	CASSSTGDRGVGEQFF
TRBV12-3/TRBV12-4	TRBJ1-1	few	TRBD1	TGTGCCAGCAGTTCACGACAGGGGGCGTACACTGAAGCTTTCTTT	CASSSRQGAYTEAFF
TRBV4-3	TRBJ2-3	.	TRBD1	TGCGCCAGCAGGCTAGGGGGCGAGGGGGCAGATACGCAGTATTTT	CASRLGGEGADTQYF
TRBV14	TRBJ2-1	.	.	TGTGCCAGCAGTAAAGGGACTTCCCGTCCCTACAATGAGCAGTTCTTC	CASSKGTSRPYNEQFF
TRBV11-3	TRBJ2-5	.	TRBD2	TGTGCCAGCAGCTTAGGTCTGGTCGGGGCTAGCGGCCAAGAGACCCAGTACTTC	CASSLGLVGASGQETQYF
TRBV20-1	TRBJ2-5	few	.	TGCAGTGCTGCCCCCGGGACCATGGGGGCGACCCAGTACTTC	CSAAPGTMGATQYF
TRBV6-5	TRBJ1-1	.	TRBD1	TGTGCCAGCAGTTATACCGGGACAGCGAACACTGAAGCTTTCTTT	CASSYTGTANTEAFF
TRBV7-6	TRBJ1-2	few	TRBD1	TGTGCCAGCAGCTTCGGGACAGGGGACGACTACACCTTC	CASSFGTGDDYTF
TRBV12-3/TRBV12-4	TRBJ2-2	.	.	TGTGCCAGCTCGAGTACAGGGTTCGGGGAGCTGTTTTTT	CASSSTGFGELFF
TRBV28	TRBJ1-1	few	.	TGTGCCAGCAGCTCCGAGATCAGGGTAAACACTGAAGCTTTCTTT	CASSSEIRVNTEAFF
TRBV9	TRBJ1-3	.	.	TGTGCCAGCAGCCCTCGACAGATCTCTGGAAACACCATATATTTT	CASSPRQISGNTIYF
TRBV19	TRBJ2-7	.	TRBD2	TGTGCCAGTTCAGGACTAGCGGGAGGCCCCTCCTACGAGCAGTACTTC	CASSGLAGGPSYEQYF
TRBV27	TRBJ2-7	.	TRBD2	TGTGCCAGCGCCCCTAGCGGGGCCTACGAGCAGTACTTC	CASAPSGAYEQYF
TRBV7-6	TRBJ2-2	many	.	TGTGCCAGCAGCCAAGCTGATAACACCGGGGAGCTGTTTTTT	CASSQADNTGELFF
TRBV28	TRBJ2-7	few	TRBD1	TGTGCCAGCAGAAAGGGACAGGGATCCTACGAGCAGTACTTC	CASRKGQGSYEQYF
TRBV28	TRBJ1-2	few	TRBD1	TGTGCCAGCAGTTTTAGGCGCTTGGGACAGGGGGCGGTTGGCTACACCTTC	CASSFRRLGQGAVGYTF
TRBV4-3	TRBJ2-7	many	TRBD2	TGCGCCAGCAGCCGAGCTGGACCTGGGACTAGTCTGCTCGAGCAGTACTTC	CASSRAGPGTSLLEQYF
TRBV12-3/TRBV12-4	TRBJ1-3	.	TRBD1	TGTGCCAGTATCGGACAGGGTTTCGGAAACACCATATATTTT	CASIGQGFGNTIYF
TRBV4-1	TRBJ2-3	medium-sized	TRBD2	TGCGCCAGCAGCCCTATTCCTCTAGCGGGCACAGATACGCAGTATTTT	CASSPIPLAGTDTQYF
TRBV7-9	TRBJ2-3	medium-sized	TRBD1	TGTGCCAGCAGCCCACCTCGGACAGGGACTAGCACAGATACGCAGTATTTT	CASSPPRTGTSTDTQYF
TRBV20-1	TRBJ2-1	.	TRBD2	TGCAGTGCTAAGAGTCCCGGGACGGGGGGTGGCAATGAGCAGTTCTTC	CSAKSPGTGGGNEQFF
TRBV10-3	TRBJ2-3	.	.	TGTGCCATCAGTGAAAGGGACGGAAGCACAGATACGCAGTATTTT	CAISERDGSTDTQYF
TRBV27	TRBJ1-5	few	TRBD1	TGTGCCAGCAGTTTTCAGGGGGCGAATCAGCCCCAGCATTTT	CASSFQGANQPQHF
TRBV7-2	TRBJ2-1	many	.	TGTGCCAGCAGCTTAATTGGGACTTACGGTAATGAGCAGTTCTTC	CASSLIGTYGNEQFF
TRBV7-2	TRBJ2-2	.	.	TGTGCCAGCAGCTCTAGCACAGTCCCCGGGGAGCTGTTTTTT	CASSSSTVPGELFF
TRBV11-2	TRBJ2-1	many	TRBD2	TGTGCCAGCATGAGGACTAGCGGGAGAGGTAATGAGCAGTTCTTC	CASMRTSGRGNEQFF
TRBV7-9	TRBJ2-2	.	.	TGTGCCAGCAGCTTAGCGCGACTCGGGGAGCTGTTTTTT	CASSLARLGELFF
TRBV5-4	TRBJ2-3	few	TRBD2	TGTGCCAGCAACTTCGGAGGCGGGAGGCTAACAGATACGCAGTATTTT	CASNFGGGRLTDTQYF